These 27 T cell receptor beta chains share one sample of origin, sequenced in a study of T cells in Graves' hyperthyroidism and ophthalmopathy. Using RNA transcripts as the source, TCR beta CDR3 regions were amplified. The HTBI primer set was used in a first-round RT-PCR of the TCR CDR3. TCRdb processed the multiplex PCR reads anew with MiXCR; each CDR3 protein has one entry. Among a few hundred thousand distinct CDR3 sequences, approximately 17% were seen once, and the ten largest hold 35% to 50%. The specimen sequenced was blood. These receptors all come from a man between 18 and 29 years old with Graves' ophthalmopathy.

This clonotype was counted ten times or more. The rearrangement joins TRBV6-5 to TRBJ2-3; 16 bases agree with TRBD2. V was pared by 0 bases and J by 6 bases, with 9 bases of the junction left unmatched. The germline gives CDR1 MNHEY, CDR2 SVGAGI. The CDR3 consists of 19 residues. Here the CDR3 reads CASSYSMGLAGGPSDTQYF. In DNA, the CDR3 is TGTGCCAGCAGTTACTCGATGGGACTAGCGGGGGGGCCCTCCGATACGCAGTATTTT.

This clonotype has more than one count but fewer than ten. The chain joins TRBV20-1 to TRBJ2-7; 11 nucleotides line up with TRBD2. CDR1 DFQATT and CDR2 SNEGSKA come from the germline V gene (reference sequence). The CDR3 loop spans 17 amino acids. V was pared by 4 bases and J by 2 bases, with 13 bases of the junction left unmatched. CDR3 loop: CSATTVLAGGPPYEQYF. The CDR3 nucleotides are TGCAGTGCTACAACAGTCCTAGCGGGGGGCCCACCCTACGAGCAGTACTTC.

The table lists this clonotype with many counts. The V gene is TRBV9, the J gene TRBJ2-5; TRBD2 aligns across 7 bases. Germline V gene lookup returns CDR1 SGDLS and CDR2 YYNGEE. CDR3 length: 15 amino acids. V lost 4 bases and J lost 5; bases outside the gene matches: 11. This CDR3 reads CASSMETGGLETQYF. CDR3 nucleotides: TGTGCCAGCAGCATGGAGACGGGGGGATTGGAGACCCAGTACTTC.

The chain employs TRBV10-1 and TRBJ2-3, with D tentatively TRBD1 (6 bases). The V and J ends lost 2 bases and 2 bases respectively, with 20 bases between them. The CDR3 totals 18 residues. CDR1 and CDR2 (germline): WNHNN, SYGVQD (reference sequence). CDR3 DNA: TGCGCCAGCAGTGAGCGGGTTGGTCCTGCAGGGGCCACAGATACGCAGTATTTT. Its protein is CASSERVGPAGATDTQYF.

This sequence joins TRBV28 and TRBJ2-7; 7 positions match TRBD2. Germline V gene data show CDR1 as MDHEN and CDR2 as SYDVKM. Trimming cost V 3 bases and J 2 bases; bases outside gene matches: 7. The CDR3 contains 15 residues. The CDR3 here is CASSFRSGDTYEQYF. The DNA for the CDR3 is TGTGCCAGCAGTTTTAGGAGCGGGGATACCTACGAGCAGTACTTC. Full variable domain (rest looked up from reference TRBV28 and TRBJ2-7): DVKVTQSSRYLVKRTGEKVFLECVQDMDHENMFWYRQDPGLGLRLIYFSYDVKMKEKGDIPEGYSVSREKKERFSLILESASTNQTSMYLCASSFRSGDTYEQYFGPGTRLTVT.

This clonotype was observed many times. This sequence joins TRBV20-1 and TRBJ2-3; D is perhaps TRBD1 or TRBD2 (5 bases each). CDR3 length equals 16 residues. The ends were cut back, 2 bases at V and 3 bases at J, with 18 bases in the middle. Germline CDR1 DFQATT, CDR2 SNEGSKA (reference sequence). Written as DNA, the CDR3 is TGCAGTGCTAGAACGCCTGGGACGACCGCGACAGATACGCAGTATTTT. Residues: CSARTPGTTATDTQYF.

This chain joins TRBV20-1 and TRBJ1-5; TRBD2 might be the D (5 bases). The J call could be wrong; TRBJ2-3 is a better fit for the DNA end. Germline assignment: CDR1 DFQATT and CDR2 SNEGSKA (reference sequence). This CDR3 has 15 amino acids. CDR3 residues: CSAPLGRSSNQPQYF. The CDR3 DNA sequence: TGCAGTGCTCCCCTGGGCAGGTCTAGCAATCAGCCCCAGTATTTT.

This clonotype occurred a few times. The gene calls are TRBV9 and TRBJ1-3; D is undetermined. This CDR3 is 16 amino acids long. Trimming stripped 0 bases from V and 0 bases from J, with 10 bases between. Germline CDR1 is SGDLS and CDR2 is YYNGEE. As DNA, the CDR3 is TGTGCCAGCAGCGTAGAGGGCAGACTCTCTGGAAACACCATATATTTT. Amino acid sequence: CASSVEGRLSGNTIYF.

This sequence joins TRBV5-1 and TRBJ2-1, with D possibly matching TRBD2 (6 bases). CDR1 is SGHRS and CDR2 is YFSETQ in the germline V gene. The CDR3 sequence is 12 residues long. The V and J ends lost 6 bases and 10 bases respectively, with 14 bases between them. The CDR3 sequence: CASMYIGGEQFF. The CDR3 nucleotides read TGCGCCAGCATGTATATAGGAGGGGAGCAGTTCTTC.

This clonotype occurred a few times. The chain carries TRBV19 and TRBJ1-5; 7 nucleotides agree with TRBD1. The V and J ends lost 6 bases and 7 bases, in that order; junction bases with no gene match: 12. CDR1 and CDR2 (germline): LNHDA, SQIVND (reference sequence). The CDR3 is 15 amino acids. The CDR3 protein is CASRTTDRATQPQHF. The CDR3 nucleotides are TGTGCCAGTAGAACCACCGACAGGGCAACACAGCCCCAGCATTTT.

This clonotype was counted ten times or more. The chain couples TRBV5-1 to TRBJ2-5, with a weak D call TRBD1 (6 bases). The V end was cut by 4 bases, the J end by 1 base, with 11 bases between. CDR1 and CDR2 from the germline V gene are SGHRS and YFSETQ. The CDR3 is 14 amino acids. The CDR3 reads CASSIGQLQETQYF. For the CDR3, the DNA is TGCGCCAGCAGCATCGGACAGCTCCAAGAGACCCAGTACTTC.

There are many counts of this clonotype. V usage is TRBV10-3 and J usage is TRBJ2-1; 8 bases line up with TRBD2. The length of the CDR3 is 15 residues. V shed 6 bases, J shed 4 bases, and the junction held 8 bases outside the gene matches. Germline CDR1 ENHRY, CDR2 SYGVKD. The CDR3 nucleotides read TGTGCCATCAGCGGAGCGGGGGCTCCTTACAATGAGCAGTTCTTC. The encoded protein is CAISGAGAPYNEQFF.

This clonotype was seen a few times. The V and J genes are TRBV10-3 and TRBJ2-1; D is ambiguous. Germline lookup yields CDR1 ENHRY and CDR2 SYGVKD. The CDR3 is 13 residues long. V lost 4 bases and J lost 0, with 4 bases in between. CDR3 sequence (DNA): TGTGCCATCAGTGGGGCCTCCTACAATGAGCAGTTCTTC. It specifies CAISGASYNEQFF.

This clonotype came up a few times. This rearrangement joins TRBV6-1 to TRBJ2-2, with D perhaps being TRBD1 or TRBD2 (5 bases each). V was cut by 5 bases and J by 8 bases, with 18 bases left in between. The CDR3 loop spans 15 amino acids. The germline V gene encodes CDR1 MNHNS and CDR2 SASEGT. CDR3 residues: CASSYGTASSGELFF. Here the CDR3 DNA reads TGTGCCAGCAGTTATGGGACGGCTTCGAGTGGGGAGCTGTTTTTT.

The V call is TRBV28, the J call TRBJ1-4, with D perhaps TRBD1 (5 bases). Germline-derived CDR1 and CDR2 are MDHEN and SYDVKM. The CDR3 runs to 12 residues. Deletions cut 8 bases from V and 8 bases from J, with 12 bases between. CDR3 sequence (DNA): TGTGCCAGCGGTGGGCAGGGAGAAAAACTGTTTTTT. Protein product: CASGGQGEKLFF.

A word on this clonotype: Since a much larger clone is just one base distant, this may be a read error. This rearrangement joins TRBV6-1 to TRBJ1-1; D uncertain. CDR1 is MNHNS and CDR2 is SASEGT in the germline V gene. The CDR3 sequence is 15 residues long. The CDR3 reads CAGSESVHRNTEAFF. The CDR3 DNA reads as TGTGCCGGCAGTGAATCGGTCCACAGGAACACTGAAGCTTTCTTT.

This clonotype occurred many times. The rearrangement joins TRBV12-3 or TRBV12-4 to TRBJ2-5, with TRBD2 identical over 10 bases. Losses at the gene ends were 7 bases for V and 5 bases for J; bases not matched to a gene: 13. This CDR3 region has 16 residues. CDR3 loop: CASTPGSGGAVETQYF. The CDR3 DNA reads as TGTGCCAGCACCCCGGGGAGCGGGGGGGCCGTCGAGACCCAGTACTTC.

This clonotype occurred a few times. The chain joins TRBV6-1 to TRBJ1-3, with D unclear. This CDR3 has 15 amino acids. The germline V gene has CDR1 MNHNS and CDR2 SASEGT. The ends were cut back, 6 bases at V and 4 bases at J, with 16 bases in the middle. The CDR3 protein is CASRSSGISGNTIYF. CDR3 nucleotide sequence: TGTGCCAGCAGGTCCTCCGGGATCTCCGGAAACACCATATATTTT.

Details on this clonotype: A much larger clone lies a single base off, so this may be a read error. The rearrangement uses TRBV6-2 or TRBV6-3 and TRBJ1-1; a possible D gene is TRBD1 (6 bases). The germline gives CDR1 MNHEY, CDR2 SVGEGT. The CDR3 totals 13 residues. V lost 7 bases, J lost 1 base, and 10 bases lay in between. The chain's CDR3 is CASKTRGNTEAFF. The CDR3 DNA is TGTGCCAGCAAAACCAGGGGGAACACTGAAGCTTTCTTT.

This clonotype was observed at least ten times. The chain has TRBV28 and TRBJ2-6, with 7 bases matching TRBD1. The germline CDR1 and CDR2 sequences are MDHEN and SYDVKM. The CDR3 has 18 residues. Trimming at V came to 5 bases and at J to 1 base, leaving 11 bases not matched to a gene. Here the CDR3 reads CASSDIGQAVSGANVLTF. The CDR3 DNA sequence: TGTGCCAGCAGTGACATCGGACAGGCGGTATCTGGGGCCAACGTCCTGACTTTC.

This clonotype has at least ten counts. The chain combines TRBV11-2 with TRBJ2-1; 9 bases agree with TRBD1. V was pared by 1 base and J by 4 bases, with 2 bases of the junction left unmatched. CDR1 and CDR2 (germline): SGHAT, FQNNGV. The CDR3 has 15 amino acids. The CDR3 loop reads CASSLVGQGYNEQFF. The CDR3 DNA follows: TGTGCCAGCAGCTTAGTGGGACAGGGTTACAATGAGCAGTTCTTC.

This rearrangement joins TRBV19 to TRBJ2-3; perhaps TRBD2 as D (7 bases). CDR3 length equals 16 residues. In germline, CDR1 is LNHDA, CDR2 SQIVND (reference sequence). Trimming left V 6 bases short and J 5 bases short, with 21 bases between. The CDR3 sequence is CASRPEWGGVGDTQYF. DNA of the CDR3: TGTGCCAGTAGGCCAGAGTGGGGGGGCGTCGGAGATACGCAGTATTTT.

This clonotype was detected many times. The chain has TRBV28 and TRBJ1-5; unclear D gene. This CDR3 has 15 residues. Germline lookup yields CDR1 MDHEN and CDR2 SYDVKM. The V end was cut by 6 bases, the J end by 0 bases, with 12 bases between. DNA of the CDR3: TGTGCCAGCAGCGGCGTCCAATTTAGCAATCAGCCCCAGCATTTT. This codes for CASSGVQFSNQPQHF. Based on the CDR3 plus reference TRBV28 and TRBJ1-5, the full variable domain is DVKVTQSSRYLVKRTGEKVFLECVQDMDHENMFWYRQDPGLGLRLIYFSYDVKMKEKGDIPEGYSVSREKKERFSLILESASTNQTSMYLCASSGVQFSNQPQHFGDGTRLSIL.

The J gene is TRBJ1-6, the V gene TRBV5-1; a weak D match, TRBD1 (6 bases). The CDR3 is 15 amino acids. The germline V gene encodes CDR1 SGHRS and CDR2 YFSETQ. V dropped 1 base and J dropped 8 bases, with 13 bases sitting between them. This CDR3 reads CASSLRQATDSPLHF. CDR3 in DNA: TGCGCCAGCAGCTTGAGACAGGCGACAGATTCACCCCTCCACTTT. The full variable domain, in which reference TRBV5-1 and TRBJ1-6 provide the parts outside the CDR3, is KAGVTQTPRYLIKTRGQQVTLSCSPISGHRSVSWYQQTPGQGLQFLFEYFSETQRNKGNFPGRFSGRQFSNSRSEMNVSTLELGDSALYLCASSLRQATDSPLHFGNGTRLTVT.

The chain uses TRBV5-6 and TRBJ2-4; no firm D call. The length of the CDR3 is 13 residues. Trimming pared 2 bases from V and 7 bases from J, leaving 10 bases between. In germline, CDR1 is SGHDT, CDR2 YYEEEE. CDR3 sequence: CASSFEQVNIQYF. In DNA form, the CDR3 reads TGTGCCAGCAGCTTCGAGCAGGTCAACATTCAGTACTTC.

This clonotype appeared many times. This sequence joins TRBV5-1 and TRBJ2-7, with 8 bases aligning to TRBD1. The junction had 9 bases not matched to a gene; V was cut back by 4 bases and J by 3 bases. This CDR3 contains 15 residues. From germline, CDR1 is SGHRS and CDR2 YFSETQ. The chain's CDR3 is CASSPGQGNRYEQYF. The CDR3 nucleotides are TGCGCCAGCAGCCCCGGACAGGGAAATCGCTACGAGCAGTACTTC.

Points on this clonotype: Possible read error: a much larger clone is one base away. In DNA form, the CDR3 reads TGCAGTGCTTATCCCGGGACTAGCGGGGGTGGAGAGACCCAGTACTTC. Its protein is CSAYPGTSGGGETQYF. The gene calls are TRBV20-1 and TRBJ2-5; 14 nucleotides line up with TRBD2. This CDR3 has 16 amino acids. The germline CDR1 and CDR2 sequences are DFQATT and SNEGSKA (reference sequence). The V segment lost 5 bases and the J segment 4 bases; nucleotides outside the gene matches: 9.